The 25 T cell receptor beta chains below come from one sample, sequenced in a study of T cell repertoires in aging, cancer and after chemotherapy. A mixed TRB-A/B primer pool amplified rearranged TRB by multiplex touch-down PCR. TCRdb re-called the multiplex PCR reads with MiXCR, one entry per CDR3 protein. The sample contains some 4,000 distinct CDR3 sequences, 27% of which appear only once. Peripheral blood genomic DNA, not sorted cells or RNA, was the template. Sequenced material: blood. The source is a human donor with a blood cancer.

The V gene is TRBV19, the J gene TRBJ1-5; TRBD1 matches 7 bases. V lost 1 base, J lost 3 bases, and 3 bases stayed unmatched. CDR3 size: 15 residues. Germline CDR1 and CDR2: LNHDA and SQIVND (reference sequence). CDR3 in DNA: TGTGCCAGTAGTATAGGGACAGGCTTCAATCAGCCCCAGCATTTT. This encodes CASSIGTGFNQPQHF.

The V and J genes are TRBV7-6 and TRBJ2-1; no clear D. In germline, CDR1 is SGHVS, CDR2 FNYEAQ. V lost 2 bases and J 4 bases, leaving 12 bases between the germline ends. CDR3 length equals 15 residues. The CDR3 DNA follows: TGTGCCAGCAGCTTAATCGCCGGGTATTACAATGAGCAGTTCTTC. The encoded protein is CASSLIAGYYNEQFF.

By share, this clonotype ranks as medium-sized. The chain links TRBV29-1 to TRBJ2-3, with a weak D call TRBD2 (6 bases). V was pared by 3 bases and J by 2 bases, with 27 bases between. The germline gives CDR1 SQVTM, CDR2 ANQGSEA. The CDR3 extends over 19 amino acids. CDR3 bases: TGCAGCGTTGACCTCTTGGAGGGAGGAAACCCCCTTTCCACAGATACGCAGTATTTT. Its translation: CSVDLLEGGNPLSTDTQYF.

This clonotype is labeled medium-sized (0.01 to 0.1%). This chain connects TRBV30 to TRBJ2-1; D is uncertain. Germline CDR1 reads GTSNPN; CDR2 reads SVGIG (reference sequence). CDR3 length equals 14 residues. The V gene lost 5 bases and the J gene lost 5 bases, with 16 bases spanning the gap. The CDR3 DNA reads TGTGCCTGGGGATTAGAAGGGCGGCACAATGAGCAGTTCTTC. Translated, it gives CAWGLEGRHNEQFF. The variable domain in full, with the rest retrieved from reference TRBV30 and TRBJ2-1, is SQTIHQWPATLVQPVGSPLSLECTVEGTSNPNLYWYRQAAGRGLQLLFYSVGIGQISSEVPQNLSASRPQDRQFILSSKKLLLSDSGFYLCAWGLEGRHNEQFFGPGTRLTVL.

This chain uses TRBV10-3 with TRBJ2-3; D could derive from TRBD1 or TRBD2 (6 bases each). The CDR3 totals 13 residues. V lost 10 bases, J lost 6 bases, and 17 bases lay in between. CDR1 and CDR2 from the germline V gene are ENHRY and SYGVKD. The CDR3 here is CATQGWEADTQYF. The DNA for the CDR3 is TGTGCCACCCAGGGGTGGGAGGCCGATACGCAGTATTTT.

This clonotype is deemed medium-sized. The chain is built from TRBV30 and TRBJ2-4, with D tentatively TRBD2 (5 bases). V was cut by 0 bases and J by 10 bases, with 10 bases left in between. Germline values: CDR1 GTSNPN, CDR2 SVGIG (reference sequence). The CDR3 extends over 12 amino acids. CDR3 bases: TGTGCCTGGAGTGTCCGACCGGGGATTCAGTACTTC. Encoded protein: CAWSVRPGIQYF.

This clonotype has more than one count but fewer than ten. The chain carries TRBV20-1 and TRBJ2-4; D unclear. The germline V gene encodes CDR1 DFQATT and CDR2 SNEGSKA (reference sequence). The V end lost 4 bases, the J end lost 8 bases, and 9 bases lay between the germline ends. The CDR3 contains 11 residues. The CDR3 nucleotides are TGCAGTGCTACGATTAGGGACATTCAGTACTTC. It codes for CSATIRDIQYF.

This clonotype is medium-sized within its sample. The chain links TRBV6-2 or TRBV6-3 to TRBJ2-3; 9 bases fit TRBD2. CDR1 and CDR2 from the germline V gene are MNHEY and SVGEGT. The CDR3 has 15 amino acids. Losses at the gene ends were 5 bases for V and 2 bases for J; bases not matched to a gene: 5. The CDR3, as DNA: TGTGCCAGCAGTAACAGGGGACTAGCCACAGATACGCAGTATTTT. As protein: CASSNRGLATDTQYF.

Remarks on this clonotype: Relative to the germline gene, one junction end is altered; a read error may explain this. The gene calls are TRBV7-9 and TRBJ2-7, with TRBD1 identical over 9 bases. The CDR3 loop spans 15 amino acids. From germline, CDR1 is SEHNR and CDR2 FQNEAQ (reference sequence). Written as DNA, the CDR3 is TGCGCCAGCAGCTTGCGCACGGACAGGGGTGGCGAGCAGTACTTC. This codes for CASSLRTDRGGEQYF.

Sample share makes this clonotype medium-sized (0.01 to 0.1%). This sequence joins TRBV6-2 or TRBV6-3 and TRBJ2-3; D may be TRBD1 (6 bases). The CDR3 covers 13 residues. Germline V gene lookup returns CDR1 MNHEY and CDR2 SVGEGT. Trimming took 8 bases from V and 2 from J, leaving 11 bases between them. CDR3 sequence (DNA): TGTGCCAGCCAGGACAGCCCCACAGATACGCAGTATTTT. Protein product: CASQDSPTDTQYF.

Note on this clonotype: One base away lies a much larger clone, so this may be a sequencing read error. This chain uses TRBV6-5 with TRBJ2-3; D gene unclear. This CDR3 has 14 amino acids. CDR1 and CDR2 from the germline V gene are MNHEY and SVGAGI. The CDR3 sequence is CARSSWGRQDTQYF. DNA for the CDR3: TGTGCCAGAAGTTCTTGGGGTCGACAAGATACGCAGTATTTT.

V usage is TRBV27 and J usage is TRBJ1-1; D is ambiguous. The CDR3 covers 13 residues. The germline CDR1 and CDR2 sequences are MNHEY and SMNVEV (reference sequence). The V gene lost 1 base and the J gene lost 1 base, with 4 bases spanning the gap. DNA for the CDR3: TGTGCCAGCAGTTTATTCCAGAACACTGAAGCTTTCTTT. As protein: CASSLFQNTEAFF.

This clonotype was seen a few times. The chain has TRBV20-1 and TRBJ2-7; D tentatively reads TRBD1 or TRBD2 (6 bases each). The CDR3 totals 17 residues. Trimming left V 0 bases short and J 2 bases short, with 20 bases between. CDR1 and CDR2 (germline): DFQATT, SNEGSKA (reference sequence). The CDR3 coding sequence is TGCAGTGCTAGAGACGGAGGGGGGTCCATTAAGACCTACGAGCAGTACTTC. Its translation: CSARDGGGSIKTYEQYF.

This CDR3 is CASGGDLLRDRSLNTEAFF. The CDR3 nucleotides are TGCGCCAGCGGCGGAGATCTCCTCCGGGACAGAAGTCTGAACACTGAAGCTTTCTTT. V usage is TRBV10-2 and J usage is TRBJ1-1; 7 nucleotides match TRBD1. The CDR3 is made up of 19 amino acids. Germline CDR1 and CDR2: WSHSY and SAAADI. V was pared by 8 bases and J by 0 bases, with 21 bases of the junction left unmatched.

This CDR3 reads CASTLSGGAYEQYF. In nucleotides, the CDR3 is TGTGCCAGCACCCTTTCAGGGGGGGCCTACGAGCAGTACTTC. The V and J genes are TRBV12-3 or TRBV12-4 and TRBJ2-7; D may correspond to TRBD1 or TRBD2 (7 bases each). The CDR3 consists of 14 residues. Trimming pared 7 bases from V and 2 bases from J, leaving 15 bases between.

This chain joins TRBV20-1 and TRBJ1-5, with D perhaps matching TRBD1 (5 bases). The V gene lost 6 bases and the J gene lost 5 bases, with 20 bases spanning the gap. The CDR3 loop spans 15 amino acids. Germline lookup yields CDR1 DFQATT and CDR2 SNEGSKA (reference sequence). The CDR3 DNA reads as TGCAGTGCGGAACTGGGAACGGGGGAGGATCAGCCCCAGCATTTT. Its protein product is CSAELGTGEDQPQHF.

The chain recombines TRBV20-1 with TRBJ1-2, with 7 positions matching TRBD1. V lost 6 bases to trimming and J lost 1 base; unmatched junction nucleotides: 11. This CDR3 spans 15 amino acids. CDR1 and CDR2 from the germline V gene are DFQATT and SNEGSKA (reference sequence). The CDR3 protein is CSAPNWDSYNYGYTF. CDR3 nucleotide sequence: TGCAGTGCCCCAAACTGGGACAGCTATAACTATGGCTACACCTTC.

This sequence joins TRBV5-4 and TRBJ1-1, with D possibly matching TRBD1 (5 bases). The germline V and J ends were trimmed by 0 bases and 3 bases, with 12 bases remaining between them. The length of the CDR3 is 15 residues. Germline assignment: CDR1 SGHNT and CDR2 YYREEE (reference sequence). The CDR3 sequence is CASSLGSGAYTEAFF. The CDR3 DNA sequence: TGTGCCAGCAGCTTGGGTAGTGGGGCTTACACTGAAGCTTTCTTT.

This clonotype was picked up a small number of times. The chain joins TRBV20-1 to TRBJ2-1, with 10 bases identical to TRBD1. Per germline, CDR1 DFQATT and CDR2 SNEGSKA (reference sequence). The junction had 6 bases not matched to a gene; V was cut back by 3 bases and J by 4 bases. CDR3 length equals 15 residues. The CDR3 is CSASGRTGGYNEQFF. CDR3 nucleotide sequence: TGCAGTGCTAGTGGCCGGACAGGGGGGTACAATGAGCAGTTCTTC.

This clonotype is deemed medium-sized. This chain links TRBV30 with TRBJ2-1; 9 bases map to TRBD2. Losses at the gene ends were 4 bases for V and 9 bases for J; bases not matched to a gene: 10. The CDR3 is 14 residues long. Germline values: CDR1 GTSNPN, CDR2 SVGIG (reference sequence). For the CDR3, the DNA is TGTGCCTGGAATATGGGACTAGCTGATACTGAGCAGTTCTTC. It encodes CAWNMGLADTEQFF.

This clonotype showed up just once. J is TRBJ2-4 and V is TRBV27; 7 positions match TRBD1. CDR3 size: 20 residues. Trimming took 2 bases from V and 3 from J; bases not matched to a gene: 19. Germline CDR1 MNHEY, CDR2 SMNVEV (reference sequence). The CDR3 coding sequence is TGTGCCAGCAGTTTAGTGGGCTGGATGGGACAGACCTATAACAAAAACATTCAGTACTTC. The encoded protein is CASSLVGWMGQTYNKNIQYF.

The rearrangement links TRBV5-1 to TRBJ2-1; D may correspond to TRBD1 or TRBD2 (5 bases each). Looked up from germline, CDR1 is SGHRS and CDR2 is YFSETQ. Trimming removed 5 bases at V and 0 bases at J, with 12 bases between. The CDR3 runs to 15 residues. CDR3 region: CASRDGTSSYNEQFF. The CDR3 DNA reads TGCGCCAGCAGGGACGGGACGAGCTCCTACAATGAGCAGTTCTTC.

This clonotype has only a few counts. This rearrangement joins TRBV7-3 to TRBJ2-5; the D call may be TRBD1 or TRBD2 (5 bases each). This CDR3 has 13 amino acids. Per the germline V gene, CDR1 is SGHTA and CDR2 is FQGTGA. V was clipped by 5 bases and J by 5 bases, with 12 bases between them. The CDR3 DNA sequence: TGTGCCAGCAGCCTGACCGGGGCGGAGACCCAGTACTTC. Residues: CASSLTGAETQYF.

This clonotype was seen a handful of times. V gene TRBV19 combines with J gene TRBJ1-5; possible D gene TRBD1, 5 bases. CDR3 length: 15 amino acids. CDR1 and CDR2 from the germline V gene are LNHDA and SQIVND (reference sequence). The germline V and J ends were trimmed by 9 bases and 8 bases, with 23 bases remaining between them. CDR3 sequence (DNA): TGTGCCAGGAACGGGGCCGCGGGTAAGGAGGAGCCCCAGCATTTT. As protein: CARNGAAGKEEPQHF.

This clonotype was observed a few times. The chain links TRBV5-1 to TRBJ2-4, with D maybe TRBD2 (6 bases). There are 15 residues in the CDR3. Trimming stripped 5 bases from V and 9 bases from J, with 21 bases between. Germline V gene sequence: CDR1 SGHRS, CDR2 YFSETQ. CDR3 nucleotides: TGCGCCAGCAGTCAATCTGGAGGGCTGGAAAGCATTCAGTACTTC. Protein: CASSQSGGLESIQYF.